The clone carrying this T cell receptor (beta chain) was detected only a few times. What it recognizes is unknown. TCRdb re-called the reads through MiXCR, storing one row per CDR3 protein. The top ten clones hold less than 2% of a sample with more than 9,000 distinct CDR3 sequences, under 20% of them seen once. This specimen comes from a study of liver allograft versus peripheral blood T cells. Whole-study context: T cell receptor repertoires in transplanted livers were compared with those in recipients' peripheral blood.

Findings and limits, study-wide: A difference was reportedly observed between T cell receptor repertoires inside liver allografts and those in peripheral blood.

Germline trimming cut 6 bases from V and 4 bases from J; bases unmatched to any gene: 9. The CDR3 covers 15 residues. Germline V gene data show CDR1 as SEHNR and CDR2 as FQNEAQ (reference sequence). This chain links TRBV7-9 with TRBJ2-3; 8 bases match TRBD1. The clonotype comes from a human patient who had a liver transplant. Some of these T cells may belong to the graft donor. The CDR3 DNA reads TGTGCCAGCAGTCATTCGGACAGGGTCCCAGATACGCAGTATTTT. Translating gives CASSHSDRVPDTQYF.